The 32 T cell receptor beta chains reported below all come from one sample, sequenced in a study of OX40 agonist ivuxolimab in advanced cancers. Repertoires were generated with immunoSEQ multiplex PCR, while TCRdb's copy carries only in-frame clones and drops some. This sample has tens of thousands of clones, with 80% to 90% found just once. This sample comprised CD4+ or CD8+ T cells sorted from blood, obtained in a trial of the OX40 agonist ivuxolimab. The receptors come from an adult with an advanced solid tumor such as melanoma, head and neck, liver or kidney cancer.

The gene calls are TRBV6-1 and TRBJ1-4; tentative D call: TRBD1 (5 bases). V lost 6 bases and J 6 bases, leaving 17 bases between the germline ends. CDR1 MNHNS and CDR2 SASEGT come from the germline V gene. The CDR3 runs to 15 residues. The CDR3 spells CASRGGWGRYEKLFF. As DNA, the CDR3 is TGTGCCAGCAGGGGAGGGTGGGGGAGGTATGAAAAACTGTTTTTT.

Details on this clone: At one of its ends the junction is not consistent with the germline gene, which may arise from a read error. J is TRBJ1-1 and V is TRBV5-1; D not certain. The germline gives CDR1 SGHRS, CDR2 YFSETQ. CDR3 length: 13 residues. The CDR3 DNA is TGCGCCAGCAGCATATTATCGAACACTGAAGCTTCCTTT. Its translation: CASSILSNTEASF.

CDR3 protein: CASSSIATSYNEQFF. CDR3 sequence (DNA): TGTGCCAGCAGCTCTATAGCGACCTCCTACAATGAGCAGTTCTTC. This chain links TRBV11-2 with TRBJ2-1; D is perhaps TRBD2 (5 bases). The CDR3 extends over 15 amino acids. Germline V CDR1 and CDR2: SGHAT, FQNNGV. Trimming stripped 4 bases from V and 0 bases from J, with 10 bases between.

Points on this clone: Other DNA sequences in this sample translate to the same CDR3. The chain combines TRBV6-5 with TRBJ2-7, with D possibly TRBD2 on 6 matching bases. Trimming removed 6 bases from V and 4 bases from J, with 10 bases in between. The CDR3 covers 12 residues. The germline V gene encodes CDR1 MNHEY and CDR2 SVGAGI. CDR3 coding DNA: TGTGCCAGCAGGGGAGGTGAGTACGAGCAGTACTTC. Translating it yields CASRGGEYEQYF.

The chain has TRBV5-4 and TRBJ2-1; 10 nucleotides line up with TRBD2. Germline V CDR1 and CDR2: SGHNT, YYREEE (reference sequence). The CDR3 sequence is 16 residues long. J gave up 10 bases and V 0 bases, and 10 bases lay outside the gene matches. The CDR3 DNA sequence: TGTGCCAGCAGCTTGGTTCTGGCTAGCGGGGGCGGAGAGCAGTTCTTC. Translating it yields CASSLVLASGGGEQFF. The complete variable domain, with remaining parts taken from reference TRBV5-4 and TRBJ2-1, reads ETGVTQSPTHLIKTRGQQVTLRCSSQSGHNTVSWYQQALGQGPQFIFQYYREEENGRGNFPPRFSGLQFPNYSSELNVNALELDDSALYLCASSLVLASGGGEQFFGPGTRLTVL.

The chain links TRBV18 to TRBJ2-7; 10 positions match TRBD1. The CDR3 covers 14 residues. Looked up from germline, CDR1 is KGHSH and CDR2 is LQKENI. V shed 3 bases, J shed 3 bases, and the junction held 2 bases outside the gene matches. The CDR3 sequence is CASSPGTGVYEQYF. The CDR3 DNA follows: TGTGCCAGCTCACCCGGGACAGGGGTCTACGAGCAGTACTTC.

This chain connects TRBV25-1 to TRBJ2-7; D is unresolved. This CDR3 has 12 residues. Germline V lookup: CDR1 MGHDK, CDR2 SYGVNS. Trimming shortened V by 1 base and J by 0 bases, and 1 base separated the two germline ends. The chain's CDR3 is CASSESSYEQYF. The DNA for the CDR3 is TGTGCCAGCAGTGAATCCTCCTACGAGCAGTACTTC.

CDR3 amino acids: CASSPQGVVNYEQYF. The CDR3 DNA sequence: TGTGCCAGCAGTCCACAGGGGGTCGTTAATTACGAGCAGTACTTC. This chain connects TRBV27 to TRBJ2-7, with TRBD1 matching 8 bases. There are 15 residues in the CDR3. Germline CDR1 is MNHEY and CDR2 is SMNVEV (reference sequence). The junction had 10 bases not matched to a gene; V was cut back by 5 bases and J by 4 bases.

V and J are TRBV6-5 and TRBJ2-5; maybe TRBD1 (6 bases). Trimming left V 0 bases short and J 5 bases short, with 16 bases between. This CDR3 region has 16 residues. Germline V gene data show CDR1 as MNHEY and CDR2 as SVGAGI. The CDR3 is CASSYSGQGFWETQYF. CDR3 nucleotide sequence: TGTGCCAGCAGTTACTCGGGTCAGGGGTTCTGGGAGACCCAGTACTTC.

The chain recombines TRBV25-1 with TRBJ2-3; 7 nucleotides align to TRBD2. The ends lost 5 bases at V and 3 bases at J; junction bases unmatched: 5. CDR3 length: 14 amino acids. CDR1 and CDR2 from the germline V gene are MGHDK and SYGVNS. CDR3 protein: CASSPGRRTDTQYF. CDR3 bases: TGTGCCAGCAGTCCCGGGAGGAGGACAGATACGCAGTATTTT.

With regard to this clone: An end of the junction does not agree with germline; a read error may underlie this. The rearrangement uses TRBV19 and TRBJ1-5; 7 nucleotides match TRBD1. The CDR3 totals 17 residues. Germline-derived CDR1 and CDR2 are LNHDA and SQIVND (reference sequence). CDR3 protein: CASSTYRGGGSSQPQHF. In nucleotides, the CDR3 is TGTGCCAGTAGTACCTACAGGGGCGGAGGGAGCAGTCAGCCCCAGCATTTT.

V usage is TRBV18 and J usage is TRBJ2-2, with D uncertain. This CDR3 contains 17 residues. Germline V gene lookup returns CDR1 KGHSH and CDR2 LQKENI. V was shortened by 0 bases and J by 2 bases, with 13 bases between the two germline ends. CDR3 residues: CASSPPGFEPNTGELFF. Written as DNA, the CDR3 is TGTGCCAGCTCACCACCTGGATTCGAGCCAAACACCGGGGAGCTGTTTTTT.

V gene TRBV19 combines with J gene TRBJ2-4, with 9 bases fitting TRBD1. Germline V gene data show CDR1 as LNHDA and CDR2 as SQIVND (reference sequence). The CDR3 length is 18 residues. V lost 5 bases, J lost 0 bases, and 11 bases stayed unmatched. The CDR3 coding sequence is TGTGCCAGTAGTCCCCGGGACAGGGAGACTCTAGCCAAAAACATTCAGTACTTC. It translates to CASSPRDRETLAKNIQYF.

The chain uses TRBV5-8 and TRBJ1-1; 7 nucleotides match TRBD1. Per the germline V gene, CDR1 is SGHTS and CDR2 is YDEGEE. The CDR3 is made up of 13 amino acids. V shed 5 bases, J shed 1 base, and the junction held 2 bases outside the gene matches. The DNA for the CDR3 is TGTGCCAGCAGACGGACAGGGAACACTGAAGCTTTCTTT. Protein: CASRRTGNTEAFF.

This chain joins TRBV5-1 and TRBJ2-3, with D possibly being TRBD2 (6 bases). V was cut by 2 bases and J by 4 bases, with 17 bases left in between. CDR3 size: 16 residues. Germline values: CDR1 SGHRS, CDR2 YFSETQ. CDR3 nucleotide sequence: TGCGCCAGCAGCTTCGGGTCGGGAGATTACGCAGATACGCAGTATTTT. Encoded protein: CASSFGSGDYADTQYF.

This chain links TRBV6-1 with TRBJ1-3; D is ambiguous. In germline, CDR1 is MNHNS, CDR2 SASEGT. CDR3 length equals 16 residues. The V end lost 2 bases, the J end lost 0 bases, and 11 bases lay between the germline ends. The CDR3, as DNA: TGTGCCAGCAGTGAAAACTGGGTTGGCTCTGGAAACACCATATATTTT. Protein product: CASSENWVGSGNTIYF.

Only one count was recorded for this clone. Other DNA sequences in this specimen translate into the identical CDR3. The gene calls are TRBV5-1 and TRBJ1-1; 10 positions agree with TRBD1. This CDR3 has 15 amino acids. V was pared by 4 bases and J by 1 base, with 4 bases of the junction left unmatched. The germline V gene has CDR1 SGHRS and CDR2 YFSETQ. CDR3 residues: CASSPRTGGNTEAFF. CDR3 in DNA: TGCGCCAGCAGCCCGAGGACAGGGGGGAACACTGAAGCTTTCTTT.

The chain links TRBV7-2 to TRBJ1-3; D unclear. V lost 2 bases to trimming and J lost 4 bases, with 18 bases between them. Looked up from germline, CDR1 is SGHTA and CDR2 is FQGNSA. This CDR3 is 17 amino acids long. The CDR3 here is CASSLRSLRDGGNTIYF. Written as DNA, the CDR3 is TGTGCCAGCAGCTTAAGGAGCTTAAGAGACGGCGGAAACACCATATATTTT.

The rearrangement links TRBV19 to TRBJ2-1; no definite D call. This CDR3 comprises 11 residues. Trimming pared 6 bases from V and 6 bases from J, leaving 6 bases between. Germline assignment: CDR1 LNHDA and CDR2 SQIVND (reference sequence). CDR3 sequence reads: CASSTFNEQFF. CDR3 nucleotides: TGTGCCAGTAGCACCTTCAATGAGCAGTTCTTC.

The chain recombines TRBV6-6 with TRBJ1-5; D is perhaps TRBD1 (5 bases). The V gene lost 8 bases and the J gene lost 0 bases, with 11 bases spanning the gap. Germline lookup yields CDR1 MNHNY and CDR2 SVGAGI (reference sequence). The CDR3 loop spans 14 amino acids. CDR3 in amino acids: CASRSQDSNQPQHF. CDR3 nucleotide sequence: TGTGCCAGCCGGTCACAGGATAGCAATCAGCCCCAGCATTTT.

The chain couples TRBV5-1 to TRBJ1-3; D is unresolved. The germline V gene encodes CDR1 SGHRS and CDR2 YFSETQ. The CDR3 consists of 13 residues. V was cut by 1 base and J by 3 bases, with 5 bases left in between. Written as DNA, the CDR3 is TGCGCCAGCAGCTTGACCGGTGGAAACACCATATATTTT. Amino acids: CASSLTGGNTIYF.

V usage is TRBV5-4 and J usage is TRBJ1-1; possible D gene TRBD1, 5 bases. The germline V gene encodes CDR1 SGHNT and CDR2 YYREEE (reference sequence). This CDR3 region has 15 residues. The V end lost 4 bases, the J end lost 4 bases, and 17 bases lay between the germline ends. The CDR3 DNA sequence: TGTGCCAGCAGCCCGGGACGCCCTGGGGGCACTGAAGCTTTCTTT. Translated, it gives CASSPGRPGGTEAFF.

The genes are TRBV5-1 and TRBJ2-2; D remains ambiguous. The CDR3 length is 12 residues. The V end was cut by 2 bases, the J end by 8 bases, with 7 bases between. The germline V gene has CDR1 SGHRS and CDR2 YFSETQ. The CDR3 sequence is CASSFFGGELFF. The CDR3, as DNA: TGCGCCAGCAGCTTTTTCGGAGGGGAGCTGTTTTTT.

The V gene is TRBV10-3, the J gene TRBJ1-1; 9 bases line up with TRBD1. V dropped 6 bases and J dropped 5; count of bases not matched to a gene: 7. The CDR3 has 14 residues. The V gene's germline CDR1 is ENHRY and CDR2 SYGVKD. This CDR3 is CAISGTGGRTEAFF. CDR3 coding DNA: TGTGCCATCAGCGGTACAGGGGGCAGGACTGAAGCTTTCTTT.

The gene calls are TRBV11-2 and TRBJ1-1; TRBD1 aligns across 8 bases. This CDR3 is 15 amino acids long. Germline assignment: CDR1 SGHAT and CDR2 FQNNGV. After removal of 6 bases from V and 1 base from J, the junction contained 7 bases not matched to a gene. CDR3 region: CASRKSGTGNTEAFF. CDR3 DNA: TGTGCCAGCAGGAAGTCCGGGACAGGGAACACTGAAGCTTTCTTT.

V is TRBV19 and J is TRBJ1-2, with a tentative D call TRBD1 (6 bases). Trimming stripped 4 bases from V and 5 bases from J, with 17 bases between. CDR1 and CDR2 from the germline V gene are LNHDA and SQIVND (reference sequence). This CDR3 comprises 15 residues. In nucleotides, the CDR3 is TGTGCCAGTAGTACCAGATCCGGGACATCGTATGGCTACACCTTC. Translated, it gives CASSTRSGTSYGYTF.

The CDR3 loop reads CASSPGRGEWNTEAFF. DNA of the CDR3: TGCGCCAGCAGTCCAGGACGGGGGGAATGGAACACTGAAGCTTTCTTT. The chain links TRBV5-1 to TRBJ1-1; D perhaps matches TRBD1 (5 bases). Trimming pared 5 bases from V and 1 base from J, leaving 18 bases between. Germline lookup yields CDR1 SGHRS and CDR2 YFSETQ. The CDR3 length is 16 residues.

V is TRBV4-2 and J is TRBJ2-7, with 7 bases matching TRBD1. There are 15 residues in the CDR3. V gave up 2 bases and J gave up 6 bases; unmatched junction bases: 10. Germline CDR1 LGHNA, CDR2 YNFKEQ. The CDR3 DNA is TGTGCCAGCAGCCAACCAGGGGGTGGGGAACGCGAGCAGTACTTC. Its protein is CASSQPGGGEREQYF.

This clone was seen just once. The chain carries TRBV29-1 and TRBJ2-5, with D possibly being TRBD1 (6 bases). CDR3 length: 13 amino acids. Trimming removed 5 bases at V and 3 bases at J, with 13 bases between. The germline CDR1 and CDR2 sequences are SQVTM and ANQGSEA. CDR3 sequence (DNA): TGCAGCGTTCTAAAGCACAGGGAAGAGACCCAGTACTTC. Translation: CSVLKHREETQYF.

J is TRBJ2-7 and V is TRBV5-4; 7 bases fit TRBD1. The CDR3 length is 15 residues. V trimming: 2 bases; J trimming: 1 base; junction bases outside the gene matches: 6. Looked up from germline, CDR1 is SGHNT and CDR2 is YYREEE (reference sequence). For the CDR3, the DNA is TGTGCCAGCAGCTTCGGACAGGATGGGTCCTACGAGCAGTACTTC. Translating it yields CASSFGQDGSYEQYF.

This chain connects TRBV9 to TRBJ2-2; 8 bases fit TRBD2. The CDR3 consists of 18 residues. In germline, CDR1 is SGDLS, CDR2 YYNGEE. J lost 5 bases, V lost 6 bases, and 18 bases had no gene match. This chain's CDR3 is CASTPGLGAAGVTGELFF. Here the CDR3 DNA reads TGTGCCAGCACCCCGGGCTTAGGGGCAGCGGGAGTAACCGGGGAGCTGTTTTTT. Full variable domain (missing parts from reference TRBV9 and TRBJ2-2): DSGVTQTPKHLITATGQRVTLRCSPRSGDLSVYWYQQSLDQGLQFLIQYYNGEERAKGNILERFSAQQFPDLHSELNLSSLELGDSALYFCASTPGLGAAGVTGELFFGEGSRLTVL.

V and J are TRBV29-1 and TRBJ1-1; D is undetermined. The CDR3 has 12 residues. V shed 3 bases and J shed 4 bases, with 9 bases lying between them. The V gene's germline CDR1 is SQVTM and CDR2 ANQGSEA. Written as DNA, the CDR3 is TGCAGCGTTGATTTACAGTTCACTGAAGCTTTCTTT. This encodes CSVDLQFTEAFF.